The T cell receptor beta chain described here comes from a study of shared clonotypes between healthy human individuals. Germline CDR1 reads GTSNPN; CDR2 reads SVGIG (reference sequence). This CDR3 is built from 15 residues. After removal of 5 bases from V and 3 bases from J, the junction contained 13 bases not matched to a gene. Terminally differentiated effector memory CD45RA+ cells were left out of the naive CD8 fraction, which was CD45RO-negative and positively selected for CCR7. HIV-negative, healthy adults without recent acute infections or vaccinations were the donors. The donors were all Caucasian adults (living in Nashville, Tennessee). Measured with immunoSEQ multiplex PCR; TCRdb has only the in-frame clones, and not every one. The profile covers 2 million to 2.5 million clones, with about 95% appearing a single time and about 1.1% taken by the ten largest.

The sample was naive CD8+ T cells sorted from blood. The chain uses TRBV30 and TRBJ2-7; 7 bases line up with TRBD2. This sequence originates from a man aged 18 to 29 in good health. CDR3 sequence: CAWEGRELEGYEQYF. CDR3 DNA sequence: TGTGCCTGGGAGGGGAGGGAGTTGGAGGGCTACGAGCAGTACTTC. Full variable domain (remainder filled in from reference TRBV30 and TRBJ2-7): SQTIHQWPATLVQPVGSPLSLECTVEGTSNPNLYWYRQAAGRGLQLLFYSVGIGQISSEVPQNLSASRPQDRQFILSSKKLLLSDSGFYLCAWEGRELEGYEQYFGPGTRLTVT.